This is a list of T cell receptor beta chains from one sample in a study of tumor-infiltrating lymphocytes in primary liver carcinoma. Each CDR3 protein is one row after TCRdb ran MiXCR on the multiplex PCR reads. The table shows about 200,000 distinct CDR3 sequences, with 70% to 90% occurring only once. The source material was tumor tissue from primary liver carcinoma. The receptors shown here come from a man aged 40-55 years with primary liver carcinoma and hepatitis B virus infection. Each CDR3 is given with its conserved first and last residue. Each record gives: J gene, V gene, clone size, D gene, CDR3 DNA, CDR3 protein. D genes are given only for firm matches. The size field is filled for only some rows; it gives once, few, many or a size class.

j_call: TRBJ1-5
v_call: TRBV10-3
clone_size: -
d_call: -
cdr3_nt: TGTGCCACGACTGGGATAGACCAGGCGCTCCAGCATTTT
cdr3_aa: CATTGIDQALQHF

j_call: TRBJ2-5
v_call: TRBV7-9
clone_size: many
d_call: TRBD2
cdr3_nt: TGTGCCAGCAGCTTAGATGAGCTAGCGGGAGAGACCCAGTACTTC
cdr3_aa: CASSLDELAGETQYF

j_call: TRBJ2-3
v_call: TRBV12-3/TRBV12-4
clone_size: -
d_call: TRBD2
cdr3_nt: TGTGGCAGCAGCAAAACCCCGGGACTAGTGGGAGGGCCAGATACGCAGTATTTT
cdr3_aa: CGSSKTPGLVGGPDTQYF

j_call: TRBJ1-2
v_call: TRBV11-1
clone_size: -
d_call: -
cdr3_nt: TGTGCCAGCAGCTTAGCACGCCAATGCGGAGGTTACACCTTC
cdr3_aa: CASSLARQCGGYTF

j_call: TRBJ1-6
v_call: TRBV12-3/TRBV12-4
clone_size: once
d_call: TRBD1
cdr3_nt: TGTGCCAGCAGCCGGGACAGGAGAGCAGAGCCACCCCTCCACTTT
cdr3_aa: CASSRDRRAEPPLHF

j_call: TRBJ2-2
v_call: TRBV14
clone_size: -
d_call: -
cdr3_nt: TGTGCCAGCAGCCGGTCTTCCAACGTGGAGCTGTTTTTT
cdr3_aa: CASSRSSNVELFF

j_call: TRBJ2-1
v_call: TRBV11-1
clone_size: -
d_call: TRBD2
cdr3_nt: TGTGCCAGCAGCTCCCCTCCTGGTGGGAGGGCCTTTAATGAGCACTTCTTC
cdr3_aa: CASSSPPGGRAFNEHFF

j_call: TRBJ2-3
v_call: TRBV20-1
clone_size: once
d_call: -
cdr3_nt: TGCAGTGCTAGAGATCTTAGAATAGCAGATACGCAGTATTTT
cdr3_aa: CSARDLRIADTQYF

j_call: TRBJ1-2
v_call: TRBV6-6
clone_size: -
d_call: TRBD1
cdr3_nt: TGTGCCAGCAGTTCCGATGACGGGACAGGCTATGGCGTCACCTTC
cdr3_aa: CASSSDDGTGYGVTF

j_call: TRBJ1-3
v_call: TRBV10-3
clone_size: -
d_call: -
cdr3_nt: TGTGTCATCAGTGAGTTTAGACAGTCGGGGGACACCATATATTTT
cdr3_aa: CVISEFRQSGDTIYF

j_call: TRBJ2-5
v_call: TRBV5-4
clone_size: -
d_call: -
cdr3_nt: TGCGCCAGCAGCCCAGCACAGGTGAGGGAGATCCAGTATTTC
cdr3_aa: CASSPAQVREIQYF

j_call: TRBJ2-7
v_call: TRBV6-6
clone_size: -
d_call: -
cdr3_nt: TGCGCCAGCAGTTTTACGGGTTCCTACTACGAGCAATACTTC
cdr3_aa: CASSFTGSYYEQYF

j_call: TRBJ1-4
v_call: TRBV28
clone_size: -
d_call: -
cdr3_nt: TGTGCCAGCAGTTCCCAAAATGAAGAACTGTTATTT
cdr3_aa: CASSSQNEELLF

j_call: TRBJ2-6
v_call: TRBV6-1
clone_size: -
d_call: -
cdr3_nt: TGTGCCATCAGAGCCAGACTGGTGCGATTCTCTGGGACCAACGTCCTGACTTTC
cdr3_aa: CAIRARLVRFSGTNVLTF

j_call: TRBJ1-3
v_call: TRBV7-9
clone_size: -
d_call: -
cdr3_nt: TGTGCCAGCACCCCACCCTCCGGGGTGAGTGGAAGCATCATATATTTT
cdr3_aa: CASTPPSGVSGSIIYF

j_call: TRBJ2-7
v_call: TRBV7-8
clone_size: -
d_call: TRBD1
cdr3_nt: TGTGCCAGCAACGGCTGGGACAGCCCCTACGAGCAGTACTTC
cdr3_aa: CASNGWDSPYEQYF

j_call: TRBJ1-5
v_call: TRBV11-2
clone_size: once
d_call: -
cdr3_nt: TGTTTCAGCAGCCTAAAAGGGGGACTGACGAATCAGCCCCTGCATTTT
cdr3_aa: CFSSLKGGLTNQPLHF

j_call: TRBJ2-1
v_call: TRBV4-3
clone_size: -
d_call: -
cdr3_nt: TGCGCCAGCAGCCAAGATCCTTACTCAGAATACAATGAGGGGTTCTTC
cdr3_aa: CASSQDPYSEYNEGFF

j_call: TRBJ2-3
v_call: TRBV5-4
clone_size: -
d_call: -
cdr3_nt: TGTGCCAGTAGCCTCGGCGGGTACAGCACAGATACGCAGTATTTT
cdr3_aa: CASSLGGYSTDTQYF

j_call: TRBJ2-7
v_call: TRBV29-1
clone_size: many
d_call: -
cdr3_nt: TGCAGCGTTGTAGCCGGGGTTCCTGGCTACGAGCAGTACTTC
cdr3_aa: CSVVAGVPGYEQYF

j_call: TRBJ2-5
v_call: TRBV11-2
clone_size: -
d_call: -
cdr3_nt: TGTGTCAGCATCCTTAGCTCCATCCAGGGTACTGGGCGGGAGACCCAGTACTTC
cdr3_aa: CVSILSSIQGTGRETQYF

j_call: TRBJ2-1
v_call: TRBV6-5
clone_size: -
d_call: -
cdr3_nt: TGTGTCACCCCTGGGAGCTCCTACAATGAGCAGTTCTTC
cdr3_aa: CVTPGSSYNEQFF

j_call: TRBJ2-3
v_call: TRBV10-3
clone_size: -
d_call: TRBD2
cdr3_nt: TGTGCCATCAGTGAAATTGGACTAACGGGAGGAAATGGCACAGATACGCAGTATTTT
cdr3_aa: CAISEIGLTGGNGTDTQYF

j_call: TRBJ1-2
v_call: TRBV6-5
clone_size: -
d_call: -
cdr3_nt: TGTGTCACCCTAGACTTTGCCGCAATGCACACCTTC
cdr3_aa: CVTLDFAAMHTF

j_call: TRBJ1-6
v_call: TRBV4-1
clone_size: -
d_call: TRBD1
cdr3_nt: TGCGCCAGTAGCCAGGAGAGGGGGCGGTCTATGAATTCACCCCTCCACTTT
cdr3_aa: CASSQERGRSMNSPLHF

j_call: TRBJ1-2
v_call: TRBV28
clone_size: -
d_call: -
cdr3_nt: TGTGCCAACAGCGACAGATCTACTCGAGGCTACACCTTC
cdr3_aa: CANSDRSTRGYTF

j_call: TRBJ2-7
v_call: TRBV2
clone_size: -
d_call: -
cdr3_nt: TGTGCCAGCAGTTGGGACACGACCTACGAGCAGTACTTC
cdr3_aa: CASSWDTTYEQYF

j_call: TRBJ2-3
v_call: TRBV29-1
clone_size: -
d_call: TRBD1
cdr3_nt: TGCAGTGTACACAGGGGCTCAGATACGCAGTTTTTT
cdr3_aa: CSVHRGSDTQFF

j_call: TRBJ2-1
v_call: TRBV9
clone_size: few
d_call: -
cdr3_nt: TGTGCCAGTAGCGTTGACCTAGTCGGGAAATCGCAGTTCTTC
cdr3_aa: CASSVDLVGKSQFF

j_call: TRBJ2-7
v_call: TRBV6-2/TRBV6-3
clone_size: -
d_call: TRBD1
cdr3_nt: TGTGACAGTAGCCTCCCGGACAGGGCCCACGAGCAGTACTTC
cdr3_aa: CDSSLPDRAHEQYF

j_call: TRBJ2-5
v_call: TRBV4-1
clone_size: many
d_call: -
cdr3_nt: TGCGCCAGCAGCAAACAGGAGACTCAAGAGACCCAGTACTTC
cdr3_aa: CASSKQETQETQYF

j_call: TRBJ2-5
v_call: TRBV29-1
clone_size: -
d_call: -
cdr3_nt: TGCTGCGTTGAACACAGAGGGCGAGAGACCCAGTACTTC
cdr3_aa: CCVEHRGRETQYF